This TCR beta chain came from a study of sequential checkpoint blockade in melanoma. Study background: Randomization was 1:1 between first-line nivolumab→ipilimumab and ipilimumab→nivolumab. Each arm's sequence ended with maintenance nivolumab.

Treatment noted: randomized to nivolumab then ipilimumab (arm A) or the reverse (arm B). Patients had received no earlier DNA-damaging chemotherapy. PBMC sorting kept live CD3+CD8+ cells without CD19 or CD56. CDR3 size: 18 residues. The ends lost 1 base at V and 1 base at J; junction bases unmatched: 10. Looked up from germline, CDR1 is SGHTA and CDR2 is FQGNSA. Method: immunoSEQ multiplex PCR; TCRdb's copy keeps in-frame clones and lacks some. Of about 19,000 clones in the sample, around 73% were seen once. The clonotype originates from a human donor with melanoma. This specimen consisted of CD8+ T cells sorted from blood (inferred from file names), obtained from a patient given nivolumab and ipilimumab in sequence. V and J are TRBV7-2 and TRBJ1-5; 7 bases map to TRBD1. The CDR3 DNA is TGTGCCAGCAGCTTAGAGGGGGCGGAAGGGGCCAGCAATCAGCCCCAGCATTTT. Protein sequence: CASSLEGAEGASNQPQHF.